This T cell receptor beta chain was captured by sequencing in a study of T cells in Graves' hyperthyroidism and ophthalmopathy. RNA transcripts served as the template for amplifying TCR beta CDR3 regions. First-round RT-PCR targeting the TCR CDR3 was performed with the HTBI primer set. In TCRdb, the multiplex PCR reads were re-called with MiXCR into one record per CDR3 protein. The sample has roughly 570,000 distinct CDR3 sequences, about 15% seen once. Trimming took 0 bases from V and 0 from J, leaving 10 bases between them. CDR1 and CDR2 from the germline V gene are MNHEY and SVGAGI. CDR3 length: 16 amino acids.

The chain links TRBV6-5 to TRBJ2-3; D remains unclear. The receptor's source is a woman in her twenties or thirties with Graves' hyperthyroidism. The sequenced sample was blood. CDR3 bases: TGTGCCAGCAGTTACTCGCCAGGTCTAAGCACAGATACGCAGTATTTT. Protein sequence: CASSYSPGLSTDTQYF.